This TCR beta chain was identified in a study of T-cell reconstitution after alpha-beta-depleted transplantation in children. Library preparation (for TCRbeta) was performed with unique molecular identifiers. TCRdb re-analysed the PCR reads in MiXCR, keeping a single row per CDR3 protein. This table holds some 550,000 distinct CDR3 sequences, approximately 20% found once. The sequence was obtained from a human donor who donated a stem cell graft to a child with acute lymphoblastic leukemia. The input for sequencing was PBMCs from the stem cell graft donor, taken from the stem cell graft.

The CDR3 nucleotides read TGTGCCACCAGCCCCCTCCCCCCAATGACGGTGGGGACTGAAGCTTTCTTT. Its translation: CATSPLPPMTVGTEAFF. This chain uses TRBV15 with TRBJ1-1; D gene unclear. The CDR3 loop spans 17 amino acids. Deletions cut 5 bases from V and 5 bases from J, with 24 bases between. Germline CDR1 is LNHNV and CDR2 is YYDKDF (reference sequence).